This entry lists 21 T cell receptor beta chains sequenced from one sample in a study of shared clonotypes between healthy human individuals (dated by TCRdb to the early 2020s). Libraries were made using the immunoSEQ multiplex PCR assay. This is the immuneACCESS table as TCRdb keeps it, with only in-frame sequences that have V and J called. A part of the clones is gone; compared with another copy, unresolved V genes explain less than half, and the rest is unexplained. This sample comprises approximately 470,000 clones, 60% to 80% of them detected only once. Around 11% of the sample is held by the ten biggest clonotypes. Sequencing input: PBMCs. Receptor source: a woman aged 40 to 50 in good health. Some clones in this sample may be carry-over from other donors' samples.

The chain recombines TRBV4-1 with TRBJ2-1; D call uncertain. The CDR3 sequence is 17 residues long. CDR1 and CDR2 from the germline V gene are MGHRA and YSYEKL. V lost 0 bases and J 0 bases, leaving 12 bases between the germline ends. In DNA form, the CDR3 reads TGCGCCAGCAGCCAAGAGGTACGGTCAAGCTCCTACAATGAGCAGTTCTTC. Protein: CASSQEVRSSSYNEQFF.

This chain connects TRBV6-5 to TRBJ1-5, with TRBD1 as a possible D gene (6 bases). This CDR3 is 13 amino acids long. Trimming cost V 4 bases and J 7 bases, with 11 bases left between them. Germline V gene sequence: CDR1 MNHEY, CDR2 SVGAGI. As DNA, the CDR3 is TGTGCCAGCAGTTGGGGGGCTCGCCAGCCCCAGCATTTT. This encodes CASSWGARQPQHF.

About this clone: The conserved phenylalanine or tryptophan normally closing the CDR3 is absent here, so this likely arose from a read error. This rearrangement joins TRBV6-6 to TRBJ1-1; tentatively, D is TRBD1 (5 bases). Per the germline V gene, CDR1 is MNHNY and CDR2 is SVGAGI (reference sequence). The CDR3 extends over 14 amino acids. The germline V and J ends were trimmed by 7 bases and 3 bases, with 15 bases remaining between them. The CDR3 protein is CASTPGGRYTEAFL. In nucleotides, the CDR3 is TGTGCCAGCACCCCCGGGGGTAGATACACTGAAGCTTTCCTT.

This clone occurred a few times. The rearrangement links TRBV5-1 to TRBJ2-2; D is unresolved. V dropped 1 base and J dropped 0 bases, with 10 bases sitting between them. This CDR3 is 16 amino acids long. Germline-derived CDR1 and CDR2 are SGHRS and YFSETQ. CDR3 region: CASSLLANPNTGELFF. The CDR3 DNA reads as TGCGCCAGCAGCTTGTTAGCTAACCCGAACACCGGGGAGCTGTTTTTT.

CDR3 amino acids: CASSPWGSAGSTDTQYF. CDR3 sequence (DNA): TGTGCCAGCAGCCCATGGGGTAGTGCGGGAAGCACAGATACGCAGTATTTT. This chain links TRBV4-2 with TRBJ2-3; TRBD2 might be the D (6 bases). Germline CDR1 reads LGHNA; CDR2 reads YNFKEQ. CDR3 size: 17 residues. V shed 4 bases and J shed 0 bases, with 17 bases lying between them.

The chain employs TRBV2 and TRBJ2-2; unclear D gene. V dropped 3 bases and J dropped 3 bases, with 8 bases sitting between them. There are 14 residues in the CDR3. Germline-derived CDR1 and CDR2 are SNHLY and FYNNEI. CDR3 loop: CASSDIADTGELFF. CDR3 DNA sequence: TGTGCCAGCAGTGATATCGCTGACACCGGGGAGCTGTTTTTT.

Only one count was recorded for this clone. One end of the junction does not line up with germline, which may come from a read error. The identical CDR3 is also encoded by other nucleotide sequences in the sample. The gene calls are TRBV30 and TRBJ1-2, with D unresolved. CDR1 is GTSNPN and CDR2 is SVGIG in the germline V gene (reference sequence). This CDR3 contains 12 residues. In nucleotides, the CDR3 is TGTGCCTGGAGTGCTAAGGACTATGGCTACACCTTT. It translates to CAWSAKDYGYTF.

The V call is TRBV18, the J call TRBJ1-2, with TRBD1 matching 7 bases. V gave up 2 bases and J gave up 2 bases; unmatched junction bases: 2. Germline V gene data show CDR1 as KGHSH and CDR2 as LQKENI. The CDR3 spans 14 residues. The CDR3 sequence is CASSPGTANYGYTF. The CDR3 nucleotides read TGTGCCAGCTCACCAGGGACAGCCAACTATGGCTACACCTTC.

The table lists this clone with a few counts. V gene TRBV29-1 combines with J gene TRBJ1-1; D is uncertain. Trimming took 6 bases from V and 0 from J, leaving 11 bases between them. CDR1 and CDR2 (germline): SQVTM, ANQGSEA. The CDR3 consists of 13 residues. DNA of the CDR3: TGCAGCGTAGCCGGGAGAATGAACACTGAAGCTTTCTTT. Amino acids: CSVAGRMNTEAFF.

This clone was found once. The CDR3 DNA reads TGTGCCAGCAGCTTGTTCCGGGGATTGAACACTGAAGCTTTCTTT. Residues: CASSLFRGLNTEAFF. The V call is TRBV5-4, the J call TRBJ1-1; D is unresolved. V was trimmed by 1 base and J by 0 bases, leaving 10 bases between them. The CDR3 is made up of 15 amino acids. Germline lookup yields CDR1 SGHNT and CDR2 YYREEE (reference sequence).

For this clone: This probably arose from a read error, given a far larger clone one base away. The sample holds other DNA sequences that translate to the same CDR3. The chain combines TRBV10-3 with TRBJ1-5; TRBD1 might be the D (6 bases). There are 13 residues in the CDR3. CDR1 is ENHRY, CDR2 SYGVKD, per germline. CDR3 loop: CAISRDNNQPQHF. DNA for the CDR3: TGTGCTATCAGCCGGGACAACAATCAGCCCCAGCATTTT.

The chain recombines TRBV5-4 with TRBJ2-1, with 9 nucleotides matching TRBD1. V was clipped by 3 bases and J by 2 bases; unmatched bases: 3. This CDR3 has 15 amino acids. Germline CDR1 is SGHNT and CDR2 is YYREEE (reference sequence). CDR3 bases: TGTGCCAGCAGCTACGACAGGGGGACCTACAATGAGCAGTTCTTC. Protein sequence: CASSYDRGTYNEQFF.

V usage is TRBV27 and J usage is TRBJ2-1; a possible D gene is TRBD2 (6 bases). This CDR3 contains 16 residues. V was clipped by 5 bases and J by 8 bases, with 22 bases between them. Germline V CDR1 and CDR2: MNHEY, SMNVEV (reference sequence). CDR3 nucleotides: TGTGCCAGCAGTCCCGAGGGTAGCGGAGTTCCGGATGAGCAGTTCTTC. Its protein is CASSPEGSGVPDEQFF.

This chain links TRBV27 with TRBJ1-2; tentatively, D is TRBD1 (6 bases). Trimming left V 3 bases short and J 4 bases short, with 18 bases between. CDR1 MNHEY and CDR2 SMNVEV come from the germline V gene (reference sequence). The length of the CDR3 is 16 residues. The CDR3 loop reads CASSFHRQVTLYGYTF. CDR3 in DNA: TGTGCCAGCAGTTTCCACCGACAGGTGACACTCTATGGCTACACCTTC.

The V and J genes are TRBV5-1 and TRBJ2-2; 9 bases line up with TRBD1. The V gene's germline CDR1 is SGHRS and CDR2 YFSETQ. The V and J ends lost 6 bases and 4 bases, in that order; junction bases with no gene match: 13. CDR3 length: 17 amino acids. The CDR3 DNA is TGCGCCAGCACTCGAAACCAACAGGGGGCGGGCACCGGGGAGCTGTTTTTT. This encodes CASTRNQQGAGTGELFF.

The chain joins TRBV19 to TRBJ2-7; a weak D match, TRBD2 (5 bases). CDR1 LNHDA and CDR2 SQIVND come from the germline V gene (reference sequence). Trimming pared 3 bases from V and 0 bases from J, leaving 12 bases between. This CDR3 is 15 amino acids long. CDR3 in amino acids: CASSIPGRGSYEQYF. CDR3 bases: TGTGCCAGTAGTATCCCCGGACGGGGCTCCTACGAGCAGTACTTC.

The V and J genes are TRBV4-1 and TRBJ2-5, with D uncertain. The CDR3 has 15 residues. Between the trimmed V and J ends, which lost 1 base and 2 bases, there was a span of 11 bases. Germline CDR1 is MGHRA and CDR2 is YSYEKL. The CDR3 loop is CASSQAGTIQETQYF. The CDR3 nucleotides read TGCGCCAGCAGCCAAGCGGGTACTATACAAGAGACCCAGTACTTC.

CDR3 protein: CASSLTGGDQPQHF. The CDR3 region has the DNA TGTGCCAGTAGTCTGACAGGGGGGGATCAGCCCCAGCATTTT. The chain recombines TRBV19 with TRBJ1-5, with 9 nucleotides matching TRBD1. The CDR3 runs 14 residues. The V gene end was trimmed by 5 bases and the J gene end by 5 bases; junction bases not matched to a gene: 4. Per germline, CDR1 LNHDA and CDR2 SQIVND (reference sequence). The whole variable domain, remainder taken from reference TRBV19 and TRBJ1-5, is DGGITQSPKYLFRKEGQNVTLSCEQNLNHDAMYWYRQDPGQGLRLIYYSQIVNDFQKGDIAEGYSVSREKKESFPLTVTSAQKNPTAFYLCASSLTGGDQPQHFGDGTRLSIL.

The V call is TRBV13, the J call TRBJ2-7; 12 positions agree with TRBD1. Per the germline V gene, CDR1 is PRHDT and CDR2 is FYEKMQ (reference sequence). V trimming: 3 bases; J trimming: 5 bases; junction bases outside the gene matches: 5. The CDR3 is 15 residues long. CDR3 bases: TGTGCCAGCAGCTTTTCGGGACAGGGGGCCCACGAGCAGTACTTC. This translates into CASSFSGQGAHEQYF.

The genes are TRBV5-6 and TRBJ2-3; possibly TRBD1 or TRBD2 for D (5 bases each). The CDR3 extends over 13 amino acids. Looked up from germline, CDR1 is SGHDT and CDR2 is YYEEEE. Trimming removed 1 base from V and 9 bases from J, with 12 bases in between. The CDR3 sequence: CASSLLGDETQYF. The CDR3, as DNA: TGTGCCAGCAGCTTGTTGGGGGACGAGACGCAGTATTTT.

There are a few counts of this clone. The V and J genes are TRBV2 and TRBJ2-3, with D tentatively TRBD2 (5 bases). CDR1 is SNHLY and CDR2 is FYNNEI in the germline V gene. The CDR3 covers 16 residues. Trimming cost V 6 bases and J 1 base, with 17 bases left between them. DNA of the CDR3: TGTGCCAGCAGAACCCGGACTCTCAGAGGCACAGATACGCAGTATTTT. Its translation: CASRTRTLRGTDTQYF. Based on the CDR3 plus reference TRBV2 and TRBJ2-3, the full variable domain is EPEVTQTPSHQVTQMGQEVILRCVPISNHLYFYWYRQILGQKVEFLVSFYNNEISEKSEIFDDQFSVERPDGSNFTLKIRSTKLEDSAMYFCASRTRTLRGTDTQYFGPGTRLTVL.